A selection of T cell receptor beta chains follows, all from one sample in a study of T cell responses to AZD1222 COVID-19 vaccine. This table comes from immunoSEQ multiplex PCR, and its TCRdb copy is limited to in-frame clones, with some not included. The sample records tens of thousands of clones, less than 90% being singletons. Sequencing was performed on peripheral blood, taken on day 0 of AZD1222 vaccination. The receptors shown here come from an adult in good health. The CDR3 runs from the conserved cysteine through the conserved F or W. The D gene is left open where the match is weak. Expanded clones are given a class, and other clones once, few, many or no size at all.

V gene	D gene	J gene	clone size	CDR3 DNA	CDR3 protein
TRBV5-1	NA	TRBJ2-3	NA	TGCGCCAGCAGCTTGGGGACATCTACAGATACGCAGTATTTT	CASSLGTSTDTQYF
TRBV19	NA	TRBJ2-7	NA	TGTGCCAGCCGCGACGTCTTCACCTCCTACGAGCAGTACTTC	CASRDVFTSYEQYF
TRBV7-9	NA	TRBJ2-3	NA	TGTGCCAGCAGCGAAACCCCAGAGGCGCAGTATTTT	CASSETPEAQYF
TRBV1	NA	TRBJ2-7	NA	TGCACCAGCAGCCAAGATCCGAGCCCCGTGGAGGGCGAGCAGTACTTC	CTSSQDPSPVEGEQYF
TRBV7-9	TRBD1	TRBJ2-7	once	TGTGCCAGCAGCCAGGGACAGGGTTTTTTCTACGAGCAGTACTTC	CASSQGQGFFYEQYF
TRBV11-1	NA	TRBJ2-5	NA	TGTGCCAGCAGCTGGGACCTGGGGTACCAAGAGACCCAGTACTTC	CASSWDLGYQETQYF
TRBV19	NA	TRBJ1-2	NA	TGTGCCAGTAGTATTTACGGGGACGGCTACACCTTC	CASSIYGDGYTF
TRBV19	NA	TRBJ1-4	NA	TGTGCCAGTTCCAGCGAGACTTCAACTAATGAAAAACTGTTTTTT	CASSSETSTNEKLFF
TRBV5-1	NA	TRBJ2-3	NA	TGCGCCAGCAGCTTGGAGATCGGGGATGCAGATACGCAGTATTTT	CASSLEIGDADTQYF
TRBV4-2	TRBD1	TRBJ2-5	NA	TGTGCCAGCAGCCAAGGCCCCCGACAGGGAACAGGGGAGACCCAGTACTTC	CASSQGPRQGTGETQYF
TRBV2	NA	TRBJ2-3	NA	TGTGCCAGCAGAGGACGATTCACAGATACGCAGTATTTT	CASRGRFTDTQYF
TRBV19	NA	TRBJ1-1	NA	TGTGCCAGCCGGGACAAACACTACACTGAAGCTTTCTTT	CASRDKHYTEAFF
TRBV5-1	NA	TRBJ2-1	NA	TGCGCCAGCAGCTTGTTCTCGGACAATGAGCAGTTCTTC	CASSLFSDNEQFF
TRBV30	NA	TRBJ2-7	NA	TGTGCCTGGAGTACAAGCGGTGCCTACGAGCAGTACTTC	CAWSTSGAYEQYF
TRBV11-2	TRBD2	TRBJ2-5	NA	TGTGCCAGCAGCGCTGGGACTAGCGGCCAAGAGACCCAGTACTTC	CASSAGTSGQETQYF